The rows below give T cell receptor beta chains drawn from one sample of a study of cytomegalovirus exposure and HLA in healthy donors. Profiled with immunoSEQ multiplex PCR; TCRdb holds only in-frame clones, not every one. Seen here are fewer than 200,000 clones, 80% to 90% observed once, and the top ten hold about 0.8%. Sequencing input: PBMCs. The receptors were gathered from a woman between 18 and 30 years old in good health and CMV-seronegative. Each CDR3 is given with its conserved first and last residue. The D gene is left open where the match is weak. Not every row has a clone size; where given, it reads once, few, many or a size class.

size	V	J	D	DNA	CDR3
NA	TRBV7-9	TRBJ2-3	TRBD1	TGTGCCAGCAGCCAGACAGGGGGCACAGATACGCAGTATTTT	CASSQTGGTDTQYF
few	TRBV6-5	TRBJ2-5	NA	TGTGCCAGCAGTTATCTCGCTGGGGGGACGACCCAGTACTTC	CASSYLAGGTTQYF
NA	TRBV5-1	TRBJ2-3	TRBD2	TGCGCCAGCAGCTTGGGGGGAGGGACAGATACGCAGTATTTT	CASSLGGGTDTQYF
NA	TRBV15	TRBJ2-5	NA	TGTGCCACCAGCAGAGATACAGGGTCCCAAGAGACCCAGTACTTC	CATSRDTGSQETQYF
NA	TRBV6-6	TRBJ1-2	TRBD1	TGTGCCAGCACGAGGGACAGGGAGAGACTGCCTTATGGCTACACCTTC	CASTRDRERLPYGYTF
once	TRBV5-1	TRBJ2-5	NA	TGCGCCAGCAGCCGAAACTCCGGCTCGGGCCAAGAGACCCAGTACTTC	CASSRNSGSGQETQYF
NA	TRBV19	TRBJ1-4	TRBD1	TGTGCCAGTACCGACAGGGGGGCTTGGGATGAAAAACTGTTTTTT	CASTDRGAWDEKLFF
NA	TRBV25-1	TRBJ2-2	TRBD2	TGTGCCAGCAGTGACTCCGGACTAGCGGGAGTCGGGGAGCTGTTTTTT	CASSDSGLAGVGELFF
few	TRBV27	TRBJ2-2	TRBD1	TGTGCCAGCAGTTTAGGGCAGGGGGCGTACACCGGGGAGCTGTTTTTT	CASSLGQGAYTGELFF
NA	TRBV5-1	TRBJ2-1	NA	TGCGCCAGCAGCCCGAACGCAGGGAACAATGAGCAGTTCTTC	CASSPNAGNNEQFF
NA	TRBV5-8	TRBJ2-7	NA	TGTGCCAGCAGCTTGGTAGGGGGCTACGAGCAGTACTTC	CASSLVGGYEQYF
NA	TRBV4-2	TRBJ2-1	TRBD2	TGTGCCAGCAGCCCTAGCGGGAGAGGTTTGAATGAGCAGTTCTTC	CASSPSGRGLNEQFF
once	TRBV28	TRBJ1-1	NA	TGTGCCAGCATCCCGGGGGGCGAAAACACTGAAGCTTTCTTT	CASIPGGENTEAFF
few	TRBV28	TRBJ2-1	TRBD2	TGTGCCAGCAGTTCCCCGGGACTAGTGTACAATGAGCAGTTCTTC	CASSSPGLVYNEQFF
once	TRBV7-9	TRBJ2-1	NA	TGTTCCAGCAGCTTTATAGGGACTCACCCGTACAATGAGCAGTTCTTC	CSSSFIGTHPYNEQFF
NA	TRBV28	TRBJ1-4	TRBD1	TGTGCCAGCAGCAGCGGACAGGGGGGAGAAAAACTGTTTTTT	CASSSGQGGEKLFF
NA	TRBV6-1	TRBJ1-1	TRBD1	TGTGCCAGCAGTGGGGACAGGGGGCCATCTGAAGCTTTCTTT	CASSGDRGPSEAFF
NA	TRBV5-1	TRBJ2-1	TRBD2	TGCGCCAGCAGCACAGGGACTAGCGGGAGGGCCTTGAATGAGCAGTTCTTC	CASSTGTSGRALNEQFF
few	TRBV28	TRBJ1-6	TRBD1	TGTGCCAGCAGTTCCGGGACAGCTTATAATTCACCCCTCCACTTT	CASSSGTAYNSPLHF
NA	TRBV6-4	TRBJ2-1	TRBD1	TGTGCCAGCAGTGAAGGCTCGGGACAGAGCTCCTACAATGAGCAGTTCTTC	CASSEGSGQSSYNEQFF
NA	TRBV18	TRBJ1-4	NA	TGTGCCAGCTCCCCCAGCCCAGGGAGGGCAGATGAAAAACTGTTTTTT	CASSPSPGRADEKLFF
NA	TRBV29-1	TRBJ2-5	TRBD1	TGCAGCGTCCAGGGGGATACAGGGGGCCCCGAGACCCAGTACTTC	CSVQGDTGGPETQYF
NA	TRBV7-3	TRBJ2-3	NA	TGTGCCAGCAGCCCAGAGGGCCCCTCCCCAACAGATACGCAGTATTTT	CASSPEGPSPTDTQYF
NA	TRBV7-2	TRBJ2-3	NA	TGTGCCAGCAGCTTAGGGACTCCGAAAACAGATACGCAGTATTTT	CASSLGTPKTDTQYF
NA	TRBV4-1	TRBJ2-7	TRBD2	TGCGCCAGCAGCCGGGGGGGGGTGTTAGGAACCCCCTACGAGCAGTACTTC	CASSRGGVLGTPYEQYF
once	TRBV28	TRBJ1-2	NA	TGTGCCAGCAGTTTATACAGGGATAACTATGGCTACACCTTC	CASSLYRDNYGYTF
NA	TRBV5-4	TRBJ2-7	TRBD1	TGTGCCAGCAGCCCTGGGACAGGAACTTCCTACGAGCAGTACTTC	CASSPGTGTSYEQYF
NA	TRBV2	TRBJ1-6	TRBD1	TGTGCCAGCCGCCACAGGGGGTCCTCGTGGTCCTATAATTCACCCCTCCACTTT	CASRHRGSSWSYNSPLHF
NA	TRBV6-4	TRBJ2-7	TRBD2	TGTGCCACCTCGCGGGAGGCAGGGCACGAGCAGTACTTC	CATSREAGHEQYF
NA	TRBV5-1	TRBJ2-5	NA	TGCGCCAGCTGTGCGGGCCCGAGGGAGACCCAGTACTTC	CASCAGPRETQYF
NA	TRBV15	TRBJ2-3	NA	TGTGCCACCAGCAGAGACAGGCGGGTTGATACGCAGTATTTT	CATSRDRRVDTQYF
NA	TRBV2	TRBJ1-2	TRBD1	TGTGCCAGCAGATGGACAGGGAGAAGTGGCTACACCTTC	CASRWTGRSGYTF
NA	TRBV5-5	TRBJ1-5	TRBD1	TGTGCCAGCGGCCTTTTTCCGGGACAGTACAATCAGCCCCAGCATTTT	CASGLFPGQYNQPQHF
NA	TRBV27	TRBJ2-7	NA	TGTGCCAGCAGTCCCTGGGGGCAAGCCTACGAGCAGTACTTC	CASSPWGQAYEQYF
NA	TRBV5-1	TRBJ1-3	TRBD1	TGCGCCAGCAGCCTTACAGGGGGCTCTGGAAACACCATATATTTT	CASSLTGGSGNTIYF
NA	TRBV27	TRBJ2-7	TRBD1	TGTGCCAGTTGGGACAGGACTTACGAGCAGTACTTC	CASWDRTYEQYF
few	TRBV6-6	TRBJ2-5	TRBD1	TGTGCCAGCAGGCCGGGACAGGGGGTTCAAGAGACCCAGTACTTC	CASRPGQGVQETQYF
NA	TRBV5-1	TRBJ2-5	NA	TGCGCCAGCAGCCAAGACAGGCAAGAGACCCAGTACTTC	CASSQDRQETQYF
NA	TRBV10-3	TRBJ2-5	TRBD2	TGTGCCATCAGTGTAGGACTAGCGGGAGAAGAGACCCAGTACTTC	CAISVGLAGEETQYF
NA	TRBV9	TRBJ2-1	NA	TGTGCCAGCAGCGTTTTAAGCGGGCAAGACTACAATGAGCAGTTCTTC	CASSVLSGQDYNEQFF
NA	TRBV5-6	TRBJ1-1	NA	TGTGCCAGCAGCTTGGAGCGGAGATACACTGAAGCTTTCTTT	CASSLERRYTEAFF
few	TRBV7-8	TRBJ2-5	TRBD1	TGTGCCAGCAGCTTATTGGGCAGGGGGGAGACCCAGTACTTC	CASSLLGRGETQYF
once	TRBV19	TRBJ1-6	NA	TGTGCCAGTACTCCAGGGTATAATTCACCCCTCCACTTT	CASTPGYNSPLHF
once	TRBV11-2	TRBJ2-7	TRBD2	TGTGCCAGCAGGCCCACTAGCGGGAGCTCCTACGAGCAGTACTTC	CASRPTSGSSYEQYF
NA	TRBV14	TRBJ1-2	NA	TGTGCCAGCAGCCAAGGGGTGGGGCAGGGCCGATATGGCTACACCTTC	CASSQGVGQGRYGYTF
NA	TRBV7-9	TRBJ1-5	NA	TGTGCCAGCAGCTTTTCAGGGGATCAGCCCCAGCATTTT	CASSFSGDQPQHF
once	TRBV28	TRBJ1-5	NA	TGTGCCAGCAGCCCAGGAGGCAGCAATCAGCCCCAGCATTTT	CASSPGGSNQPQHF
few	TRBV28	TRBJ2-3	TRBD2	TGTGCCAGCCGACTAGCGGGGTACACAGATACGCAGTATTTT	CASRLAGYTDTQYF
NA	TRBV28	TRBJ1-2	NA	TGTGCCAGCAGTCGAGACAGGTCCTCCTATGGCTACACCTTC	CASSRDRSSYGYTF
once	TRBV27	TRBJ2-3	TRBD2	TGTGCCAGCAAATTGGATCTAGCGGATTACACAGATACGCAGTATTTT	CASKLDLADYTDTQYF
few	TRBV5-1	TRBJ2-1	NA	TGCGCCAGCAGCCAGAAAGGGGAAGACCCGCGAAGCTCCTACAATGAGCAGTTCTTC	CASSQKGEDPRSSYNEQFF
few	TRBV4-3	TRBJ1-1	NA	TGCGCCAGCAGCCAAAGCCTTATCCCGTCCGAGACTTTCTTT	CASSQSLIPSETFF
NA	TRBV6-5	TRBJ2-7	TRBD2	TGTGCCAGCAGTCTTAGCGGGAGTTACGAGCAGTACTTC	CASSLSGSYEQYF
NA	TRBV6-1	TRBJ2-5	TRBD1	TGTGCCAGCAGCGGACAGGCCAAGGTCGCAACCCAGTACTTC	CASSGQAKVATQYF
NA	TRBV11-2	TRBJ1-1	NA	TGTGCCAGCAGCCCACAGGGAAGAGGGATGAACACTGAAGCTTTCTTT	CASSPQGRGMNTEAFF